This T cell receptor beta chain was retrieved from a study of blood T cell repertoires in COVID-19. The overall study: COVID-19 samples from acute and convalescent phases originated in the United States, Italy and Spain. From T cells, B-cell-depleted T cells, or PBMCs came the material, which was cDNA or gDNA.

In the original processing: The authors estimated nucleated cell counts from reference gene primer amplification. Some clones are missing from TCRdb's copy, which holds only in-frame ones; the method was immunoSEQ multiplex PCR. Clone size and V and J calls were adopted from that table, with D and trimming inferred from the DNA. The table lists tens of thousands of clones, around 72% of them singletons, with more than 12% in the top ten. Germline V gene sequence: CDR1 SGHNT, CDR2 YYREEE (reference sequence). With V trimmed by 0 bases and J by 5 bases, 4 bases remained unmatched. This CDR3 is 14 amino acids long.

The sample taken for sequencing was peripheral blood. The sequence was collected from a human donor with active or convalescent COVID-19. The donor label of this sample is uncertain. The chain employs TRBV5-4 and TRBJ2-5, with 7 bases lining up with TRBD1. CDR3 nucleotide sequence: TGTGCCAGCAGCTTGGTAGGGGGCGGGGAGACCCAGTACTTC. It encodes CASSLVGGGETQYF.